The 4 T cell receptor beta chains below all came from one sample that was sequenced in a study of T-cell memory formation after mild COVID-19. TCRdb re-called the 5' RACE reads with MiXCR, one entry per CDR3 protein. The data hold approximately 350,000 distinct CDR3 sequences, with under 30% observed a single time. The sample consisted of PBMCs or a T cell subset sorted from them (not recorded which). The receptors stem from an adult woman who had mild COVID-19 (a few samples of this study predate the infection). Cell type and time point are not known.

The chain joins TRBV12-3 or TRBV12-4 to TRBJ2-2; D perhaps matches TRBD2 (6 bases). The CDR3 consists of 14 residues. V lost 5 bases, J lost 2 bases, and 9 bases lay in between. CDR3 sequence (DNA): TGTGCCAGCAGTAGACTAGTAAACACCGGGGAGCTGTTTTTT. Protein sequence: CASSRLVNTGELFF.

This chain connects TRBV7-2 to TRBJ2-3; TRBD2 matches 12 bases. This CDR3 contains 15 residues. The germline V gene encodes CDR1 SGHTA and CDR2 FQGNSA. V lost 5 bases and J lost 3; bases outside the gene matches: 3. The CDR3 loop is CASSRTSGTTDTQYF. CDR3 nucleotides: TGTGCCAGCAGCCGGACTAGCGGGACGACAGATACGCAGTATTTT.

This clonotype was counted a single time. This chain links TRBV7-9 with TRBJ1-2, with 9 bases identical to TRBD1. The V gene's germline CDR1 is SEHNR and CDR2 FQNEAQ (reference sequence). The CDR3 has 16 amino acids. V lost 4 bases and J lost 2; bases outside the gene matches: 8. In DNA form, the CDR3 reads TGTGCCAGCAGCTCCGAATGGACAGGGGAGAACTATGGCTACACCTTC. The encoded protein is CASSSEWTGENYGYTF.

The chain recombines TRBV15 with TRBJ2-2; TRBD1 is a possible D gene (7 bases). The CDR3 extends over 15 amino acids. Germline CDR1 reads LNHNV; CDR2 reads YYDKDF (reference sequence). The V and J ends lost 5 bases and 4 bases respectively, with 14 bases between them. The CDR3 bases are TGTGCCACCAGCGGAGGGGGCACGATCACCGGGGAGCTGTTTTTT. Translating it yields CATSGGGTITGELFF. Full variable domain (missing parts from reference TRBV15 and TRBJ2-2): DAMVIQNPRYQVTQFGKPVTLSCSQTLNHNVMYWYQQKSSQAPKLLFHYYDKDFNNEADTPDNFQSRRPNTSFCFLDIRSPGLGDTAMYLCATSGGGTITGELFFGEGSRLTVL.